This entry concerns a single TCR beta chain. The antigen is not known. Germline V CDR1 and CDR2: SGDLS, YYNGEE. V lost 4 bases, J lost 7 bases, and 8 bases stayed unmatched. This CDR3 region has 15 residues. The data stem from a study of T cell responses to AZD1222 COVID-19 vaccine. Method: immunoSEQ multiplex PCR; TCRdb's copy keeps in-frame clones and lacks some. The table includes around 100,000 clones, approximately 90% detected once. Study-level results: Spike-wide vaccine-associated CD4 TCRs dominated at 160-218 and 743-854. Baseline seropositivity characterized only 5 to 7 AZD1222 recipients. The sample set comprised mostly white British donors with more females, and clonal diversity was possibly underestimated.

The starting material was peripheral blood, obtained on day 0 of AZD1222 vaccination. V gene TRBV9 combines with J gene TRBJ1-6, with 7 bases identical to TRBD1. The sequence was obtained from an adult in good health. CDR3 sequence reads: CASSPQGGLNSPLHF. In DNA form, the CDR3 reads TGTGCCAGCAGCCCTCAGGGGGGGCTAAATTCACCCCTCCACTTT.